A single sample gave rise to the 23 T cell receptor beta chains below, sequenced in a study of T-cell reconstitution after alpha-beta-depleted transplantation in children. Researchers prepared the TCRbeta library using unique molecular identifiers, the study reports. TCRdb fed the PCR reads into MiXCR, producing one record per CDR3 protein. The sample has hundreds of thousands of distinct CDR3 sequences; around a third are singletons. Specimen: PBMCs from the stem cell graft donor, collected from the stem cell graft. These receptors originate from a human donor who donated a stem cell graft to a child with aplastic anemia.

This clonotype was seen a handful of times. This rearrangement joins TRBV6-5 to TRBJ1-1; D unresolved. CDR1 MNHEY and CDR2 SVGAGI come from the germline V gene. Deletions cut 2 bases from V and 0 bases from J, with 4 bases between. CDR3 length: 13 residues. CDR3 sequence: CASSYGMNTEAFF. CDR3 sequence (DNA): TGTGCCAGCAGTTACGGCATGAACACTGAAGCTTTCTTT.

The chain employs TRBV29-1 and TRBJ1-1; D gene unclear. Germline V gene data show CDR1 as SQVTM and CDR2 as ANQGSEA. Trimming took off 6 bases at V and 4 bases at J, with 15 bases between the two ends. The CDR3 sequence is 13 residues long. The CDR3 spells CSVWVRGSTEAFF. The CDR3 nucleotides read TGCAGCGTGTGGGTACGGGGTTCCACTGAAGCTTTCTTT. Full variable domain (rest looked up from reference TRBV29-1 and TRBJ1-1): SAVISQKPSRDICQRGTSLTIQCQVDSQVTMMFWYRQQPGQSLTLIATANQGSEATYESGFVIDKFPISRPNLTFSTLTVSNMSPEDSSIYLCSVWVRGSTEAFFGQGTRLTVV.

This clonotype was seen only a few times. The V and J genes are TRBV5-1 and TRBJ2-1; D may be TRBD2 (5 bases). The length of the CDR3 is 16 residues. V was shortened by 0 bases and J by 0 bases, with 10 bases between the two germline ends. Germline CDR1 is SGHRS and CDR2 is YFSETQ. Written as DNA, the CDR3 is TGCGCCAGCAGCTTGGGAATAGGGAGCTCCTACAATGAGCAGTTCTTC. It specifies CASSLGIGSSYNEQFF.

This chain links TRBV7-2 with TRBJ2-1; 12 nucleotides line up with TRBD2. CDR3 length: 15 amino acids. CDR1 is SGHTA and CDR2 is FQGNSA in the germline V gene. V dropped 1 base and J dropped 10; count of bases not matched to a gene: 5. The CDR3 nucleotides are TGTGCCAGCAGCTTAGGACTAGCGGGAGCCTACGAGCAGTTCTTC. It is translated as CASSLGLAGAYEQFF.

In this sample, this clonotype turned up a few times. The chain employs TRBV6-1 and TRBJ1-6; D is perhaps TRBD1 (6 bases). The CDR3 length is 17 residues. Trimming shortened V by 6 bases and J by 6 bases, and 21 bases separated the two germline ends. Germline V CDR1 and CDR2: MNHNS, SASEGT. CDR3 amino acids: CASSDTGSLGFNSPLHF. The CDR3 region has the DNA TGTGCCAGCAGCGACACAGGGAGTTTGGGATTTAATTCACCCCTCCACTTT.

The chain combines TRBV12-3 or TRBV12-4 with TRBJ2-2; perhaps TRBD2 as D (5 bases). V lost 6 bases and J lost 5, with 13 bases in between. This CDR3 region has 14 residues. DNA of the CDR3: TGTGCCAGCAGAGATCGTCTAGCAACCGGGGAGCTGTTTTTT. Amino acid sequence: CASRDRLATGELFF.

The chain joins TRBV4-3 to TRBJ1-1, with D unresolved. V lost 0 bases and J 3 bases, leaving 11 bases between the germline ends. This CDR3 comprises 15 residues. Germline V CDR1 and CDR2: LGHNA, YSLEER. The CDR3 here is CASSQDLGGYTEAFF. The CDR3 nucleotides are TGCGCCAGCAGCCAAGATTTAGGAGGTTACACTGAAGCTTTCTTT.

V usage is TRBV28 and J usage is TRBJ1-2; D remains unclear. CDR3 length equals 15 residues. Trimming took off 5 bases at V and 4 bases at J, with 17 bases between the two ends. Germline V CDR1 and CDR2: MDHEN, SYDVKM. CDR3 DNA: TGTGCCAGCAGTGGCAATACTTTGAATAGCTATGGCTACACCTTC. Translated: CASSGNTLNSYGYTF.

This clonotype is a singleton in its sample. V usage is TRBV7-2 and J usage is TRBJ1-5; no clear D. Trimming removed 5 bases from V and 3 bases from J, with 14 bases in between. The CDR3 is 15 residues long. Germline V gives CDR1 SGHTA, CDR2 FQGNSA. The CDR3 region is CASSRPGRLNQPQHF. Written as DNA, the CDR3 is TGTGCCAGCAGCCGACCTGGACGGCTCAATCAGCCCCAGCATTTT.

The CDR3 DNA reads as TGCGCCAGCAGTGCGATGGGGTTCACCACATGGGGGGACACTGAAGCTTTCTTT. It is translated as CASSAMGFTTWGDTEAFF. This chain uses TRBV10-2 with TRBJ1-1; a possible D gene is TRBD1 (5 bases). Germline CDR1 and CDR2: WSHSY and SAAADI. The CDR3 runs 18 residues. V was pared by 4 bases and J by 3 bases, with 24 bases between.

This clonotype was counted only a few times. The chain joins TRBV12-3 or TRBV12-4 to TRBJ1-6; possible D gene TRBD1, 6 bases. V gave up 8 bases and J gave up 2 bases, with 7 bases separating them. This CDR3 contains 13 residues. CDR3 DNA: TGTGCCAGCTCAGGGGCCTATAATTCACCCCTCCACTTT. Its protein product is CASSGAYNSPLHF.

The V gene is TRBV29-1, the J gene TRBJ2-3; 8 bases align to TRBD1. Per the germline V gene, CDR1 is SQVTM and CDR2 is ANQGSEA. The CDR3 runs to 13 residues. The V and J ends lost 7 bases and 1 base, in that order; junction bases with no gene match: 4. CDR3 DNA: TGCAGCGCGGACAGGGTGGGCACAGATACGCAGTATTTT. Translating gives CSADRVGTDTQYF.

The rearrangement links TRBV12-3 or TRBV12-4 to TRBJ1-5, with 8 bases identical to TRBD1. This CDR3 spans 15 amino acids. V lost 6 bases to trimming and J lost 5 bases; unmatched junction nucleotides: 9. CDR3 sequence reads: CASSRDRNTHQPQHF. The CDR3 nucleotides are TGTGCCAGCAGCCGGGACAGGAACACCCATCAGCCCCAGCATTTT.

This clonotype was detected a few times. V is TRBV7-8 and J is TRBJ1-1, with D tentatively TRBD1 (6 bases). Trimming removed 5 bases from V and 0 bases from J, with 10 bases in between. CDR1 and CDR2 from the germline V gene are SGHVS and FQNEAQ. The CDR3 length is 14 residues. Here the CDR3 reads CASSPGALNTEAFF. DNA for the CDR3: TGTGCCAGCAGCCCGGGGGCCCTGAACACTGAAGCTTTCTTT.

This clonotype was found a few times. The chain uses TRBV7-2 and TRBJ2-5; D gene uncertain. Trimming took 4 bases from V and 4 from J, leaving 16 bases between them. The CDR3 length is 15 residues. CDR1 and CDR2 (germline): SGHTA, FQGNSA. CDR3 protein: CASSSLTRKLETQYF. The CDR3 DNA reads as TGTGCCAGCAGCTCCCTAACGCGGAAGCTAGAGACCCAGTACTTC.

The chain's CDR3 is CASRTTVVYNEQFF. CDR3 DNA: TGTGCCAGCAGGACGACGGTGGTTTACAATGAGCAGTTCTTC. The chain combines TRBV12-3 or TRBV12-4 with TRBJ2-1; D is uncertain. The germline V and J ends were trimmed by 6 bases and 4 bases, with 13 bases remaining between them. The CDR3 has 14 amino acids.

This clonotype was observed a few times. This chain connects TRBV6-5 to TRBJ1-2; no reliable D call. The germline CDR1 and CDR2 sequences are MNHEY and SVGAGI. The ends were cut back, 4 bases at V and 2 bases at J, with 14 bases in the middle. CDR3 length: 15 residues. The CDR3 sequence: CASSSYAYFNYGYTF. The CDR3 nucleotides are TGTGCCAGCAGTTCTTACGCCTATTTCAACTATGGCTACACCTTC.

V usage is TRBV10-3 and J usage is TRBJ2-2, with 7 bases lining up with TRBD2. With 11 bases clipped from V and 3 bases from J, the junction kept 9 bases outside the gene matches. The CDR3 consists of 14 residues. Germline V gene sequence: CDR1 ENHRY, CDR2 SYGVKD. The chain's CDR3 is CASTRGEYTGELFF. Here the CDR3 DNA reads TGTGCCTCGACTCGGGGGGAATACACCGGGGAGCTGTTTTTT.

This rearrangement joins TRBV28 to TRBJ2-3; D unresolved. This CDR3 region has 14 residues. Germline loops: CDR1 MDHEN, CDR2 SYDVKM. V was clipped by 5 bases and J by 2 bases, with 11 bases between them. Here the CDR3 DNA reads TGTGCCAGCAGTCCCGACAAGAACACAGATACGCAGTATTTT. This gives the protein CASSPDKNTDTQYF.

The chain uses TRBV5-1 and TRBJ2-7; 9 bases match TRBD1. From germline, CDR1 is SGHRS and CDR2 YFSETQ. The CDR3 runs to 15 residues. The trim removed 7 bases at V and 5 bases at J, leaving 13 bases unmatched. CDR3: CASSSTGTGFNEQYF. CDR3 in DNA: TGCGCCAGCTCATCAACCGGGACAGGGTTTAACGAGCAGTACTTC.

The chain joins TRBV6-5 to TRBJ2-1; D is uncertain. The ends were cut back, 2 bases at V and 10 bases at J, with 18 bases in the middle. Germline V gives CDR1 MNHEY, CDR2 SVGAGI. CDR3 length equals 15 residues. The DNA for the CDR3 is TGTGCCAGCAGTTACGTTTCGTTCTCGATCGTAGAGCAGTTCTTC. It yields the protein CASSYVSFSIVEQFF.

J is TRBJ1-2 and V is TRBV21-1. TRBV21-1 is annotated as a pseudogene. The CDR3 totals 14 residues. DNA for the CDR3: TGTGCCAGCAGCACCGGACGAATCCCCTATGGCTACACCTTC. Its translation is CASSTGRIPYGYTF.

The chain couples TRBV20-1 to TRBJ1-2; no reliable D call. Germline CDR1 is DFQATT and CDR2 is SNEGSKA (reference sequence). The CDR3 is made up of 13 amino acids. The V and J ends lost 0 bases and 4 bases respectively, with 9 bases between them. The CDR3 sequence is CSARDLVFYGYTF. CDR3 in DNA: TGCAGTGCTAGAGATTTGGTTTTCTATGGCTACACCTTC.